One and the same sample provided the 24 T cell receptor beta chains below, sequenced in a study of T cell responses to AZD1222 COVID-19 vaccine. Profiling relied on immunoSEQ multiplex PCR, and the TCRdb table lists in-frame clones only, not all of them. Of roughly 130,000 clones in the sample, approximately 88% are singletons; the top ten hold under 9%. The sequencing used peripheral blood, collected on day 0 of AZD1222 vaccination. The receptors shown here come from an adult in good health.

The V gene is TRBV18, the J gene TRBJ2-4; 7 nucleotides align to TRBD1. The CDR3 loop spans 16 amino acids. Germline V gives CDR1 KGHSH, CDR2 LQKENI. Unmatched junction bases numbered 7, after V lost 5 bases and J lost 0 bases. Here the CDR3 DNA reads TGTGCCAGCTCAGACCTTGACAGGGCAGCCAAAAACATTCAGTACTTC. It translates to CASSDLDRAAKNIQYF.

The V gene is TRBV28, the J gene TRBJ1-5; possibly TRBD1 for D (5 bases). Germline V gene data show CDR1 as MDHEN and CDR2 as SYDVKM. The CDR3 sequence is 14 residues long. Trimming pared 7 bases from V and 0 bases from J, leaving 10 bases between. Here the CDR3 DNA reads TGTGCCAGCATCTGGGGGAATAGCAATCAGCCCCAGCATTTT. Its protein product is CASIWGNSNQPQHF.

This sequence joins TRBV14 and TRBJ2-7; D ambiguous. V lost 4 bases and J 4 bases, leaving 8 bases between the germline ends. The CDR3 totals 12 residues. Germline CDR1 reads SGHDN; CDR2 reads FVKESK. The CDR3 spells CASSRSRYEQYF. CDR3 coding DNA: TGTGCCAGCAGCCGGTCCCGTTACGAGCAGTACTTC.

This chain connects TRBV19 to TRBJ2-1; D ambiguous. With 1 base removed from V and 1 base from J, the gap between germline ends came to 5 bases. This CDR3 is built from 14 residues. Germline V gene sequence: CDR1 LNHDA, CDR2 SQIVND (reference sequence). Written as DNA, the CDR3 is TGTGCCAGTAGTATAGCGAATTCCTACAATGAGCAGTTCTTC. This encodes CASSIANSYNEQFF.

The gene calls are TRBV18 and TRBJ1-4; D perhaps matches TRBD1 (5 bases). The V end was cut by 8 bases, the J end by 7 bases, with 17 bases between. This CDR3 has 14 residues. Germline V gives CDR1 KGHSH, CDR2 LQKENI. CDR3 amino acids: CASVSPTRVEKLFF. CDR3 sequence (DNA): TGTGCCAGCGTATCCCCCACCAGGGTTGAAAAACTGTTTTTT.

DNA for the CDR3: TGTGCCAGCAGCTTAGTCGGCAGAAGTGAAAAACTGTTTTTT. Its protein is CASSLVGRSEKLFF. The chain recombines TRBV7-2 with TRBJ1-4; D uncertain. The CDR3 is 14 residues long. Trimming shortened V by 1 base and J by 7 bases, and 10 bases separated the two germline ends. The V gene's germline CDR1 is SGHTA and CDR2 FQGNSA.

The DNA of the CDR3 is TGTGCCAGCAGCGTAGTGTCGAACACTGAAGCTTTCTTT. Residues: CASSVVSNTEAFF. This chain uses TRBV9 with TRBJ1-1, with D uncertain. V lost 0 bases and J lost 1, with 4 bases in between. The CDR3 spans 13 residues. From germline, CDR1 is SGDLS and CDR2 YYNGEE.

The V call is TRBV6-1, the J call TRBJ1-2; 7 bases are a match to TRBD1. CDR1 and CDR2 (germline): MNHNS, SASEGT. The CDR3 consists of 15 residues. The V gene end was trimmed by 3 bases and the J gene end by 1 base; junction bases not matched to a gene: 5. CDR3 coding DNA: TGTGCCAGCAGTGACGGGACAGCTCTTAACTATGGCTACACCTTC. Its protein product is CASSDGTALNYGYTF.

The chain recombines TRBV9 with TRBJ2-1; 7 nucleotides align to TRBD2. V shed 5 bases, J shed 1 base, and the junction held 6 bases outside the gene matches. The CDR3 runs 15 residues. Looked up from germline, CDR1 is SGDLS and CDR2 is YYNGEE. The CDR3 DNA reads as TGTGCCAGCAGTGGCGGGAGTTGGTCCTACAATGAGCAGTTCTTC. It is translated as CASSGGSWSYNEQFF. Based on the CDR3 plus reference TRBV9 and TRBJ2-1, the full variable domain is DSGVTQTPKHLITATGQRVTLRCSPRSGDLSVYWYQQSLDQGLQFLIQYYNGEERAKGNILERFSAQQFPDLHSELNLSSLELGDSALYFCASSGGSWSYNEQFFGPGTRLTVL.

The chain is built from TRBV6-2 or TRBV6-3 and TRBJ2-1; 7 nucleotides agree with TRBD1. V was clipped by 5 bases and J by 4 bases; unmatched bases: 5. This CDR3 contains 14 residues. Germline CDR1 reads MNHEY; CDR2 reads SVGEGT. CDR3 bases: TGTGCCAGCAGTCCCCGGGACAGTTACAATGAGCAGTTCTTC. This sequence encodes CASSPRDSYNEQFF.

The J gene is TRBJ2-1, the V gene TRBV9; 12 positions agree with TRBD2. Germline V gives CDR1 SGDLS, CDR2 YYNGEE. The CDR3 contains 14 residues. V shed 2 bases and J 9 bases; nucleotides not matched to a gene: 3. The CDR3 protein is CASSVLTSGSEQFF. In nucleotides, the CDR3 is TGTGCCAGCAGCGTGTTGACTAGCGGGAGTGAGCAGTTCTTC. The entire variable domain, with the rest obtained from reference TRBV9 and TRBJ2-1, is as follows: DSGVTQTPKHLITATGQRVTLRCSPRSGDLSVYWYQQSLDQGLQFLIQYYNGEERAKGNILERFSAQQFPDLHSELNLSSLELGDSALYFCASSVLTSGSEQFFGPGTRLTVL.

The chain recombines TRBV20-1 with TRBJ1-1; no reliable D call. Germline CDR1 reads DFQATT; CDR2 reads SNEGSKA (reference sequence). V was clipped by 3 bases and J by 6 bases, with 20 bases between them. The CDR3 contains 15 residues. The CDR3 nucleotides read TGCAGTGCTAGTGTCCTTTCTGGAGTCGGCGCTGAAGCTTTCTTT. This gives the protein CSASVLSGVGAEAFF.

Within the sample, this clone is medium-sized. The chain carries TRBV2 and TRBJ2-7; D is unresolved. The V and J ends lost 7 bases and 1 base respectively, with 8 bases between them. Germline CDR1 is SNHLY and CDR2 is FYNNEI. The CDR3 consists of 12 residues. The CDR3 nucleotides are TGTGCCAGCACCACCTTTTCCTACGAGCAGTACTTC. Its translation is CASTTFSYEQYF. Full variable domain (outside the CDR3, taken from reference TRBV2 and TRBJ2-7): EPEVTQTPSHQVTQMGQEVILRCVPISNHLYFYWYRQILGQKVEFLVSFYNNEISEKSEIFDDQFSVERPDGSNFTLKIRSTKLEDSAMYFCASTTFSYEQYFGPGTRLTVT.

V and J are TRBV11-2 and TRBJ2-7, with 10 nucleotides matching TRBD1. The trim removed 1 base at V and 4 bases at J, leaving 4 bases unmatched. The CDR3 runs 15 residues. Germline V gives CDR1 SGHAT, CDR2 FQNNGV. CDR3: CASSLGGQGRYEQYF. CDR3 DNA sequence: TGTGCCAGCAGCTTAGGGGGACAGGGGAGGTACGAGCAGTACTTC.

The chain recombines TRBV10-2 with TRBJ1-4, with unresolved D. Germline CDR1 is WSHSY and CDR2 is SAAADI. Trimming shortened V by 10 bases and J by 5 bases, and 17 bases separated the two germline ends. The CDR3 extends over 14 amino acids. The CDR3 protein is CATWSTALNEKLFF. The CDR3 nucleotides are TGCGCCACCTGGTCCACAGCATTGAATGAAAAACTGTTTTTT.

The gene calls are TRBV5-4 and TRBJ1-1, with unresolved D. Per the germline V gene, CDR1 is SGHNT and CDR2 is YYREEE (reference sequence). The V and J ends lost 4 bases and 0 bases respectively, with 13 bases between them. The CDR3 covers 15 residues. The CDR3 DNA reads as TGTGCCAGCAGCCCGAAACAGAACATGAACACTGAAGCTTTCTTT. Protein product: CASSPKQNMNTEAFF.

This rearrangement joins TRBV28 to TRBJ1-5; perhaps TRBD1 as D (5 bases). CDR1 and CDR2 (germline): MDHEN, SYDVKM. The CDR3 is 17 residues long. V lost 4 bases, J lost 0 bases, and 16 bases lay in between. The CDR3 region is CASSSHAGGYSNQPQHF. In DNA form, the CDR3 reads TGTGCCAGCAGTTCCCACGCGGGGGGTTATAGCAATCAGCCCCAGCATTTT.

The genes are TRBV2 and TRBJ2-2; no firm D call. V was pared by 8 bases and J by 1 base, with 11 bases between. Per germline, CDR1 SNHLY and CDR2 FYNNEI. CDR3 size: 14 residues. CDR3 loop: CASGGRQNTGELFF. The CDR3, as DNA: TGTGCCAGCGGCGGACGACAGAACACCGGGGAGCTGTTTTTT. The variable domain in full, with the rest retrieved from reference TRBV2 and TRBJ2-2, is EPEVTQTPSHQVTQMGQEVILRCVPISNHLYFYWYRQILGQKVEFLVSFYNNEISEKSEIFDDQFSVERPDGSNFTLKIRSTKLEDSAMYFCASGGRQNTGELFFGEGSRLTVL.

The chain is built from TRBV4-3 and TRBJ2-1; 9 bases agree with TRBD1. Germline-derived CDR1 and CDR2 are LGHNA and YSLEER. CDR3 size: 14 residues. V was clipped by 4 bases and J by 6 bases; unmatched bases: 4. The CDR3 coding sequence is TGCGCCAGCAGCCGCGGGACAGGGTTCAATGAGCAGTTCTTC. Encoded protein: CASSRGTGFNEQFF.

V usage is TRBV4-2 and J usage is TRBJ2-1; D gene uncertain. The CDR3 extends over 15 amino acids. The germline CDR1 and CDR2 sequences are LGHNA and YNFKEQ. V was cut by 0 bases and J by 7 bases, with 13 bases left in between. The chain's CDR3 is CASSQESRPLNEQFF. The CDR3 DNA reads as TGTGCCAGCAGCCAAGAGAGCCGGCCCCTTAATGAGCAGTTCTTC.

The rearrangement uses TRBV24-1 and TRBJ1-2; D may be TRBD1 (5 bases). This CDR3 has 14 residues. Trimming removed 2 bases from V and 6 bases from J, with 12 bases in between. Germline V CDR1 and CDR2: KGHDR, SFDVKD. The CDR3, as DNA: TGTGCCACCAGTGATTACGGCAGGGAACATGGCTACACCTTC. This translates into CATSDYGREHGYTF.

This clone was picked up a small number of times. The chain uses TRBV9 and TRBJ2-7; the D call may be TRBD1 or TRBD2 (5 bases each). Germline assignment: CDR1 SGDLS and CDR2 YYNGEE. The CDR3 spans 15 residues. V dropped 2 bases and J dropped 0 bases, with 12 bases sitting between them. CDR3 loop: CASSVGTLSSYEQYF. CDR3 nucleotide sequence: TGTGCCAGCAGCGTCGGGACGCTTAGCTCCTACGAGCAGTACTTC.

The chain couples TRBV6-6 to TRBJ2-7; perhaps TRBD1 as D (6 bases). This CDR3 region has 16 residues. Germline values: CDR1 MNHNY, CDR2 SVGAGI (reference sequence). Trimming shortened V by 5 bases and J by 2 bases, and 19 bases separated the two germline ends. CDR3 in amino acids: CASSPQQGFITYEQYF. CDR3 sequence (DNA): TGTGCCAGCAGTCCGCAACAGGGTTTCATCACCTACGAGCAGTACTTC.

This chain uses TRBV10-1 with TRBJ2-3, with TRBD2 matching over 13 bases. V was pared by 0 bases and J by 5 bases, with 5 bases of the junction left unmatched. This CDR3 is built from 17 residues. Per germline, CDR1 WNHNN and CDR2 SYGVQD (reference sequence). CDR3 nucleotides: TGCGCCAGCAGTGAGTCTACTAGCGGGGGGGCCCTAGATACGCAGTATTTT. As protein: CASSESTSGGALDTQYF.